This TCR beta chain emerged from a study of graft-versus-host responses after intestinal transplantation. General observations from the study: The presence of high graft-versus-host to host-versus-graft clonal ratios in allografts characterized patients with graft-donor T cell macrochimerism. Peak GvH clone levels in circulation were associated with early post-transplant HvG declines. Some GvH clones were seen earlier in gut or blood, suggesting intestinal origin.

The germline gives CDR1 SGHAT, CDR2 FQDESV (reference sequence). Trimming removed 4 bases from V and 5 bases from J; junction bases left unmatched: 3. CDR3 length: 13 amino acids. Produced via immunoSEQ multiplex PCR; TCRdb's table is partial and in-frame only. Among 75,000 to 100,000 clones listed, about four fifths were seen once. Turning to this clone: Its antigen is unidentified.

The chain is built from TRBV11-1 and TRBJ1-2, with 8 bases aligning to TRBD1. This specimen was unstimulated CD8+ T cells sorted from spleen or lymph node cells, taken before intestinal transplant. The TCR originated in a human donor who received an intestinal transplant. CDR3 sequence: CASSSGQEYGYTF. CDR3 in DNA: TGTGCCAGCAGCTCGGGACAGGAGTATGGCTACACCTTC.